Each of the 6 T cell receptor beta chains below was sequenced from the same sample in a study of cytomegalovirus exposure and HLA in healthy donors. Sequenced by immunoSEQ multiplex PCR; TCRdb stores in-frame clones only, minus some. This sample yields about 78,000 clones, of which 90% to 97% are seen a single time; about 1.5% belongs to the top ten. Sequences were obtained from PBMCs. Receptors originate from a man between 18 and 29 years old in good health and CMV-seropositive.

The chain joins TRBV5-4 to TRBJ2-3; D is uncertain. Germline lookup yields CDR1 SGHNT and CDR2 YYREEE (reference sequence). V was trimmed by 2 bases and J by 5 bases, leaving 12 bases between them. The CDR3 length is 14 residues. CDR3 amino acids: CASSFKNTGDTQYF. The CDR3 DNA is TGTGCCAGCAGCTTCAAAAACACGGGAGATACGCAGTATTTT.

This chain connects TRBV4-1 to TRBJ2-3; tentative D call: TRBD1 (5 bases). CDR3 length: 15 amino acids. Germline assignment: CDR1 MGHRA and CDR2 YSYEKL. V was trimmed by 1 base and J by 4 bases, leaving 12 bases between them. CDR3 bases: TGCGCCAGCAGCCAAGGTCCGGACAAACCAGATACGCAGTATTTT. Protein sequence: CASSQGPDKPDTQYF.

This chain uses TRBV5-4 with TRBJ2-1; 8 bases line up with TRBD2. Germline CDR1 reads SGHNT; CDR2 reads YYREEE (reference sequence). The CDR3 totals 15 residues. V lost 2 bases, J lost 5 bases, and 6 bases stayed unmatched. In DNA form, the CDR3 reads TGTGCCAGCAGCTTTCAGCTAGCGGGCAACAATGAGCAGTTCTTC. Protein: CASSFQLAGNNEQFF.

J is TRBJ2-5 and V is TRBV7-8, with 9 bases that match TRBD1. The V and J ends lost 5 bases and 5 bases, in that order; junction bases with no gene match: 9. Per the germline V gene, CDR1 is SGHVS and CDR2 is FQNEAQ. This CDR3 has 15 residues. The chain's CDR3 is CASSQGQGIRETQYF. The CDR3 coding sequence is TGTGCCAGCAGCCAAGGACAGGGGATTAGGGAGACCCAGTACTTC.

This CDR3 is CASSGGWGGRPGELFF. CDR3 nucleotides: TGTGCCAGCAGTGGGGGTTGGGGCGGGAGGCCCGGGGAGCTGTTTTTT. This chain joins TRBV6-1 and TRBJ2-2; 8 positions agree with TRBD2. The CDR3 contains 16 residues. V was pared by 4 bases and J by 6 bases, with 10 bases of the junction left unmatched. Germline-derived CDR1 and CDR2 are MNHNS and SASEGT.

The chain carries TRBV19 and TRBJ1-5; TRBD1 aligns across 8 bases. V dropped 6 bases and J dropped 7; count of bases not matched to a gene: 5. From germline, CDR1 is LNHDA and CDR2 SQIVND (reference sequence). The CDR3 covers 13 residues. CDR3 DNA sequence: TGTGCCAGTAGGGACAGGGCGGGACAGCCCCAGCATTTT. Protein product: CASRDRAGQPQHF. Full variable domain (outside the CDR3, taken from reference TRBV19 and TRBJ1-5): DGGITQSPKYLFRKEGQNVTLSCEQNLNHDAMYWYRQDPGQGLRLIYYSQIVNDFQKGDIAEGYSVSREKKESFPLTVTSAQKNPTAFYLCASRDRAGQPQHFGDGTRLSIL.